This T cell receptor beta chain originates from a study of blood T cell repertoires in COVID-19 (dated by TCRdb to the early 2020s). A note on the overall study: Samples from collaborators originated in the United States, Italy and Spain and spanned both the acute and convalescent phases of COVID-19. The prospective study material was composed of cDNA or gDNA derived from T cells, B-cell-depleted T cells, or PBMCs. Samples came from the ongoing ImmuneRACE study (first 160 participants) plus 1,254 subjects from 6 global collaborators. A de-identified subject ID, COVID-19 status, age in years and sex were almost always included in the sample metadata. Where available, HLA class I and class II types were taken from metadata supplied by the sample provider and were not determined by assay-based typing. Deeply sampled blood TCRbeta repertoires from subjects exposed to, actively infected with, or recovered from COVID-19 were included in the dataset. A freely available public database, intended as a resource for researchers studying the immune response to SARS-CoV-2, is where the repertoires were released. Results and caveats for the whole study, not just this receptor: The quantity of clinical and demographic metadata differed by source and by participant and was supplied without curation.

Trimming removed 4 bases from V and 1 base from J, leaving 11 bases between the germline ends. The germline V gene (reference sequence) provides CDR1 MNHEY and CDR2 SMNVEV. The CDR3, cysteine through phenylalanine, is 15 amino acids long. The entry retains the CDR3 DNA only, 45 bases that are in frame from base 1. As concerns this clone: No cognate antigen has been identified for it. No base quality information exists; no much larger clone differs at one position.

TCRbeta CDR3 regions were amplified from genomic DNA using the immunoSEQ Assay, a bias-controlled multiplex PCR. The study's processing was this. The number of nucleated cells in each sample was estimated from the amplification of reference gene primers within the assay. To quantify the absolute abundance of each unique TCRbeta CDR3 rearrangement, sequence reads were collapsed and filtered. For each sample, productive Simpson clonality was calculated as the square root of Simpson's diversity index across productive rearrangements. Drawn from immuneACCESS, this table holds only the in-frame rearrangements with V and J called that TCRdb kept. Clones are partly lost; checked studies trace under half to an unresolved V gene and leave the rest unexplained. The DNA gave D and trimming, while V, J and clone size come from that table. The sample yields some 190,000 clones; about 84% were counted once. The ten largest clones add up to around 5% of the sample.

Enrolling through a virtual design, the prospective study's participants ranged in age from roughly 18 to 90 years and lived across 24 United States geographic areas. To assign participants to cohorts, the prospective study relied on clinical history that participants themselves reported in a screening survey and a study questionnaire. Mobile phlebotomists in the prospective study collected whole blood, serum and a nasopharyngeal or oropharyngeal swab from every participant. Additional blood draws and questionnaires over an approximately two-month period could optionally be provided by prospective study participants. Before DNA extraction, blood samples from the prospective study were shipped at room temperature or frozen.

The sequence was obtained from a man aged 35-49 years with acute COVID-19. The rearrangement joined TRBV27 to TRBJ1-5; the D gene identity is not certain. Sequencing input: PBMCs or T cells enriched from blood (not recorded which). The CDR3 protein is CASSSQVGSNQPQHF. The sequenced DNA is TGTGCCAGCAGTTCCCAAGTGGGCAGCAATCAGCCCCAGCATTTT.